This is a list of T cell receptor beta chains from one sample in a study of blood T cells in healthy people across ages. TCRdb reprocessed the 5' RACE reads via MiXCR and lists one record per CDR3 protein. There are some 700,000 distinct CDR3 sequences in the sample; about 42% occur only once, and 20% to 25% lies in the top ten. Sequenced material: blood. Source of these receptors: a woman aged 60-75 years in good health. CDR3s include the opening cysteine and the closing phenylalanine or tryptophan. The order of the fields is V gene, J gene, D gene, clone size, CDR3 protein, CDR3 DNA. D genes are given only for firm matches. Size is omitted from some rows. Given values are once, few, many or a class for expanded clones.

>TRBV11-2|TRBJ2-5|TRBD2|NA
CASRRTSGAKEETQYF
TGTGCCAGCAGACGGACTAGCGGGGCAAAAGAAGAGACCCAGTACTTC
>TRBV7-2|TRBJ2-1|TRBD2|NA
CASRPGLAGGDEQFF
TGTGCCAGCAGGCCCGGACTAGCGGGAGGGGATGAGCAGTTCTTC
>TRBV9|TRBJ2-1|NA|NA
CASSPRDQGIKSEQFF
TGTGCCAGCAGCCCGAGAGATCAGGGGATAAAGAGCGAGCAGTTCTTC
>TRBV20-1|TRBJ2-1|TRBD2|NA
CSARASGRFNEQFF
TGCAGTGCTAGAGCTAGCGGGAGATTCAATGAGCAGTTCTTC
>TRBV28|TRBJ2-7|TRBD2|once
CASSSGGFNEQYF
TGTGCCAGCAGTAGCGGGGGATTCAATGAGCAGTACTTC
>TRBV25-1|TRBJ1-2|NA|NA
CASSDSAGSNYGYTF
TGTGCCAGCAGTGACTCGGCAGGCTCTAACTATGGCTACACCTTC
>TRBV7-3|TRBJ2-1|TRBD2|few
CASRSPSGGYNEQFF
TGTGCCAGCAGGTCTCCTAGCGGGGGGTACAATGAGCAGTTCTTC
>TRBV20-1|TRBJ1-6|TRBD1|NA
CSARGQGSSPLHF
TGCAGTGCTAGAGGACAGGGAAGTTCACCCCTCCACTTT
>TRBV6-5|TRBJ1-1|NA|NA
CASSSELQTEAFF
TGTGCCAGCAGTTCCGAACTTCAGACTGAAGCTTTCTTT
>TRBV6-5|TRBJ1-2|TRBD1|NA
CASSPGGLDYGYTF
TGTGCCAGCAGTCCAGGGGGACTCGACTATGGCTACACCTTC
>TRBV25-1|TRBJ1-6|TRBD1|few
CASSDRTGGNSPLHF
TGTGCCAGCAGCGACAGGACAGGGGGTAATTCACCCCTCCACTTT
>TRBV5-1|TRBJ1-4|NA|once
CASSFDGALAFF
TGCGCCAGCAGCTTCGACGGGGCTCTCGCGTTTTTT
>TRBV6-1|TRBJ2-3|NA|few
CASSEVNSNTDTQYF
TGTGCCAGCAGTGAAGTGAACAGTAACACAGATACGCAGTATTTT
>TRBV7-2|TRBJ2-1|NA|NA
CASSLAFEFEFEQFF
TGTGCCAGCAGCTTAGCGTTTGAGTTTGAGTTTGAGCAGTTCTTC
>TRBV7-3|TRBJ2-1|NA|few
CASSLPPGEQFF
TGTGCCAGCAGCCTCCCGCCAGGGGAGCAGTTCTTC
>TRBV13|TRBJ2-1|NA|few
CASSLRGVPPNEQFF
TGTGCCAGCAGCTTACGCGGAGTTCCCCCCAATGAGCAGTTCTTC
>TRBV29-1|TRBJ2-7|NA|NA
CSALAIGGYEQYF
TGCAGCGCCTTGGCCATCGGAGGTTACGAGCAGTACTTC
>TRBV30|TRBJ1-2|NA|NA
CACHPGGGYGYTF
TGTGCCTGTCACCCCGGGGGGGGCTATGGCTACACCTTC
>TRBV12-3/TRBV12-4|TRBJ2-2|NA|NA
CASSWQGANTGELFF
TGTGCCAGCAGTTGGCAGGGAGCAAACACCGGGGAGCTGTTTTTT
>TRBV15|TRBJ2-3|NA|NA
CATSRDQGTSTDTQYF
TGTGCCACCAGCAGAGATCAGGGGACTAGCACAGATACGCAGTATTTT
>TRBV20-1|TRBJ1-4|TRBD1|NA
CRGQGADEKLFF
TGCAGGGGGCAGGGGGCTGATGAAAAACTGTTTTTT
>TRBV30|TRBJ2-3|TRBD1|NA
CAWGTGLSTDTQYF
TGTGCCTGGGGGACAGGATTAAGCACAGATACGCAGTATTTT
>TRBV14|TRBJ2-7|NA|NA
CASSAATGQYF
TGTGCCAGCAGCGCGGCGACAGGGCAGTACTTC
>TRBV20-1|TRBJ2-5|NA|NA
CSSRLDGETQYF
TGCAGTTCCAGACTAGATGGGGAGACCCAGTACTTC
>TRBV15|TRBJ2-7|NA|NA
CATSRPQGLGEPYEQYF
TGTGCCACCAGCAGACCTCAGGGACTCGGCGAACCTTACGAGCAGTACTTC
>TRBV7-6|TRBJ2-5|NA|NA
CASSLSGGEKSQETQYF
TGTGCCAGCAGCTTATCCGGCGGGGAGAAGTCCCAAGAGACCCAGTACTTC
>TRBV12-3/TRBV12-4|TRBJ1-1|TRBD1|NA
CASSLKIGQGISSGAFF
TGTGCCAGCAGTTTAAAGATCGGACAGGGGATTAGTTCTGGAGCTTTCTTT
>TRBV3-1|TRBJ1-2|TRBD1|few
CASSQEPGGRYGYTF
TGTGCCAGCAGCCAAGAGCCAGGGGGCCGGTATGGCTACACCTTC
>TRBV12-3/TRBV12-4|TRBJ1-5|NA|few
CASSSNRDQPQHF
TGTGCCAGCAGTTCCAACAGGGATCAGCCCCAGCATTTT
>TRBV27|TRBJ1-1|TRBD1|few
CASSGGTANTEAFF
TGTGCCAGTTCAGGGGGGACAGCGAACACTGAAGCTTTCTTT
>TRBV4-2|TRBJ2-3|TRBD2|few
CASSIPGLAVTDTQYF
TGTGCCAGCAGCATCCCGGGACTAGCTGTCACAGATACGCAGTATTTT
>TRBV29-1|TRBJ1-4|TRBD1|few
CSVAGTGGSNEKLFF
TGCAGCGTTGCCGGGACAGGGGGGTCTAATGAAAAACTGTTTTTT
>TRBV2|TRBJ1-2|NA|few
CASSTAGIVGYTF
TGTGCCAGCAGTACGGCAGGGATAGTCGGCTACACCTTC
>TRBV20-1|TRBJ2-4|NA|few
CSAVEEGAVLGKNIQYF
TGCAGCGCCGTGGAGGAGGGGGCTGTTTTAGGCAAAAACATTCAGTACTTC
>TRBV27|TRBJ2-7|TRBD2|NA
CASSFRLAGVSAEQYF
TGTGCCAGCAGTTTTCGACTAGCGGGAGTTTCGGCTGAGCAGTACTTC
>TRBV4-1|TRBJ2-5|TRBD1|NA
CASSPPTGKETQYF
TGCGCCAGCAGCCCACCGACAGGGAAAGAGACCCAGTACTTC
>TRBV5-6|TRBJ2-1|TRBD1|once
CASSSPTGGTYNEQFF
TGTGCCAGCAGCTCCCCGACAGGGGGGACCTACAATGAGCAGTTCTTC
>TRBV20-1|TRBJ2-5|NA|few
CSASDVEGETQYF
TGCAGTGCTAGCGACGTGGAGGGAGAGACCCAGTACTTC
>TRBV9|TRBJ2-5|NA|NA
CASSVGNSGQETQYF
TGTGCCAGCAGCGTAGGAAATAGCGGCCAAGAGACCCAGTACTTC
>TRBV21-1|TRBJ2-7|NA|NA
CASSKEESYEQYF
TGTGCCAGCAGCAAAGAGGAATCCTACGAGCAGTACTTC
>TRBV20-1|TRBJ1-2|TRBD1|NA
CSARRGRTGEYGYTF
TGCAGTGCTAGAAGAGGGCGGACAGGGGAGTATGGCTACACCTTC
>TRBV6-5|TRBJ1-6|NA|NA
CASRDAGPNSPLHF
TGTGCCAGCAGAGACGCAGGGCCCAATTCACCCCTCCACTTT
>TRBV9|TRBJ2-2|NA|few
CASSVRGRDTGELFF
TGTGCCAGCAGCGTTAGGGGAAGGGACACCGGGGAGCTGTTTTTT